A selection of T cell receptor delta chains follows, all from one sample in a study of gamma-delta T cells after stem cell transplantation. TCRdb re-called clones from the RT-PCR reads using CATT. The profile covers around 2,500 delta-chain clones, with 15% to 20% appearing a single time and almost 8% taken by the ten largest. Source material: gamma-delta T cells. The receptors derive from a human donor. It is not recorded whose cells these are; they may come from a transplant donor. The CDR3 runs from the conserved cysteine through the conserved F or W. Each record gives: clone size, V gene, J gene, D gene, CDR3 protein, CDR3 DNA. The D gene is left open where the match is weak. Clone size appears in some rows only: once, few, many, or a class for an expanded clone.

clone_size: large; v_call: TRDV3; j_call: TRDJ1; d_call: -; cdr3_aa: CAFGRGGPFTDKLIF; cdr3_nt: TGTGCCTTTGGCCGGGGGGGACCCTTCACCGATAAACTCATCTTT
clone_size: medium-sized; v_call: TRDV1; j_call: TRDJ1; d_call: TRDD3; cdr3_aa: CALGGQPPQGRWTLLGAKGRYTDKLIF; cdr3_nt: TGTGCTCTTGGGGGACAACCCCCTCAAGGTAGGTGGACCCTACTGGGGGCCAAAGGAAGGTACACCGATAAACTCATCTTT
clone_size: medium-sized; v_call: TRDV1; j_call: TRDJ1; d_call: TRDD3; cdr3_aa: CALGEPRNYDLLGASLLNKLIF; cdr3_nt: TGTGCTCTTGGGGAACCTCGGAACTACGACCTACTGGGGGCCTCCCTGTTGAATAAACTCATCTTT
clone_size: medium-sized; v_call: TRDV2; j_call: TRDJ3; d_call: -; cdr3_aa: CACDTGRDTWDTRQMFF; cdr3_nt: TGTGCCTGTGACACCGGGAGGGATACCTGGGACACCCGACAGATGTTTTTC
clone_size: -; v_call: TRDV3; j_call: TRDJ2; d_call: TRDD3; cdr3_aa: CAFQLSHLWEYWGDGAAQLFF; cdr3_nt: TGTGCCTTTCAACTTTCTCATTTATGGGAGTACTGGGGGGACGGGGCAGCACAACTCTTCTTT
clone_size: -; v_call: TRDV2; j_call: TRDJ3; d_call: -; cdr3_aa: CACDTRWGLLSLDTRQMFF; cdr3_nt: TGTGCCTGTGACACGCGATGGGGGCTACTTTCCTTGGACACCCGACAGATGTTTTTC
clone_size: -; v_call: TRDV3; j_call: TRDJ1; d_call: -; cdr3_aa: CAFRGGLGTDKLIF; cdr3_nt: TGTGCCTTTAGGGGGGGGTTAGGCACCGATAAACTCATCTTT
clone_size: few; v_call: TRDV1; j_call: TRDJ1; d_call: TRDD3; cdr3_aa: CALGEAFLPPLGDTRADKPIF; cdr3_nt: TGTGCTCTTGGGGAGGCCTTCCTACCTCCACTGGGGGATACTCGGGCCGATAAACCCATCTTT
clone_size: -; v_call: TRDV2; j_call: TRDJ3; d_call: -; cdr3_aa: CACVGRDSSWDTRQMFF; cdr3_nt: TGTGCCTGTGTGGGTCGTGACAGCTCCTGGGACACCCGACAGATGTTTTTC
clone_size: large; v_call: TRDV1; j_call: TRDJ2; d_call: TRDD3; cdr3_aa: CALGEIEGLPTPFTGGYARTLTAQLFF; cdr3_nt: TGTGCTCTTGGGGAAATAGAGGGTTTACCTACCCCCTTTACTGGGGGATACGCTAGGACTTTGACAGCACAACTCTTCTTT
clone_size: few; v_call: TRDV1; j_call: TRDJ1; d_call: -; cdr3_aa: CALGELKPYSTSRYWGRGTDKHIF; cdr3_nt: -
clone_size: few; v_call: TRDV2; j_call: TRDJ3; d_call: TRDD3; cdr3_aa: CACDTGNWGTSSWDTRQMFF; cdr3_nt: TGTGCCTGTGACACCGGGAACTGGGGGACCAGCTCCTGGGACACCCGACAAATGTTTTTC
clone_size: -; v_call: TRDV1; j_call: TRDJ2; d_call: -; cdr3_aa: CALGVLQGGRYPSAAQLFF; cdr3_nt: TGTGCCCTTGGGGTCCTACAAGGGGGCCGATACCCCTCGGCAGCACAACTCTTCTTT
clone_size: medium-sized; v_call: TRDV1; j_call: TRDJ2; d_call: TRDD3; cdr3_aa: CALGELPINLVLGDTALTAQLFF; cdr3_nt: TGTGCTCTTGGGGAACTTCCTATCAATCTTGTACTGGGGGATACGGCTTTGACAGCACAACTCTTCTTT
clone_size: -; v_call: TRDV2; j_call: TRDJ2; d_call: TRDD3; cdr3_aa: CACDQLGDLTAQLFF; cdr3_nt: TGTGCCTGTGACCAGCTGGGGGATTTGACAGCACAACTCTTCTTC
clone_size: large; v_call: TRDV3; j_call: TRDJ3; d_call: TRDD3; cdr3_aa: CAFTGGCSWDTRQMFF; cdr3_nt: TGTGCCTTTACTGGGGGATGCTCCTGGGACACCCGACAGATGTTTTTC
clone_size: medium-sized; v_call: TRDV1; j_call: TRDJ1; d_call: TRDD3; cdr3_aa: CALGDTSFPLPGTGGYATDKLIF; cdr3_nt: TGTGCTCTTGGGGACACCTCGTTCCCCCTCCCTGGGACTGGGGGATACGCTACCGATAAACTCATCTTT
clone_size: medium-sized; v_call: TRDV2; j_call: TRDJ3; d_call: TRDD3; cdr3_aa: CACDLLGESSWDTRQMFF; cdr3_nt: TGTGCCTGTGATCTACTGGGGGAGAGCTCCTGGGACACCCGACAGATGTTTTTC
clone_size: large; v_call: TRDV2; j_call: TRDJ3; d_call: -; cdr3_aa: CACDTISSSWDTRQMFF; cdr3_nt: TGTGCCTGTGACACGATCTCCAGCTCCTGGGACACCCGACAGATGTTTTTC
clone_size: few; v_call: TRDV1; j_call: TRDJ1; d_call: -; cdr3_aa: CALGEIGLLQGGPKSHTDKLIF; cdr3_nt: TGTGCTCTTGGGGAAATCGGTCTCCTACAAGGGGGGCCAAAGTCCCACACCGATAAACTCATCTTT
clone_size: few; v_call: TRAV29/DV5; j_call: TRDJ1; d_call: TRDD3; cdr3_aa: CAASAPNTGDTFDTDKLIF; cdr3_nt: TGTGCAGCGAGCGCGCCAAACACGGGGGATACGTTCGACACCGATAAACTCATCTTT
clone_size: -; v_call: TRDV1; j_call: TRDJ1; d_call: TRDD2; cdr3_aa: CALEAKPSYYPGGDKLIF; cdr3_nt: TGTGCTCTTGAGGCAAAACCTTCCTACTACCCTGGGGGCGATAAACTCATTTTT
clone_size: large; v_call: TRDV2; j_call: TRDJ3; d_call: TRDD3; cdr3_aa: CACDTLLGDTWDTRQMFF; cdr3_nt: TGTGCCTGTGACACCCTACTGGGGGATACCTGGGACACCCGACAGATGTTTTTC
clone_size: few; v_call: TRDV2; j_call: TRDJ3; d_call: TRDD3; cdr3_aa: CACDTVGRGYARSSWDTQQMFF; cdr3_nt: TGTGCCTGTGACACCGTTGGGAGGGGATACGCGCGTAGCTCCTGGGACACCCAACAGATGTTTTTC
clone_size: few; v_call: TRDV1; j_call: TRDJ1; d_call: TRDD3; cdr3_aa: CALGELVGVVPTGGWLYTDKLIF; cdr3_nt: TGTGCTCTTGGGGAACTAGTAGGGGTGGTTCCCACTGGGGGATGGTTGTACACCGATAAACTCATCTTT
clone_size: large; v_call: TRDV2; j_call: TRDJ1; d_call: TRDD3; cdr3_aa: CACDTGGYTDKLIF; cdr3_nt: TGTGCCTGTGACACTGGGGGATACACCGATAAACTCATCTTT
clone_size: -; v_call: TRDV1; j_call: TRDJ1; d_call: TRDD3; cdr3_aa: CALGEVPLAVPRDWGSYTDKLIF; cdr3_nt: TGTGCTCTTGGGGAAGTTCCCTTAGCGGTCCCCCGCGACTGGGGGTCTTACACCGATAAACTCATCTTT
clone_size: few; v_call: TRDV3; j_call: TRDJ1; d_call: TRDD3; cdr3_aa: CALKRLTWVFGLPTSTGGYGVTDRLIF; cdr3_nt: TGTGCCCTTAAGCGACTGACCTGGGTCTTTGGCCTTCCCACCAGTACTGGGGGATACGGGGTTACCGATAGACTCATCTTT
clone_size: -; v_call: TRDV2; j_call: TRDJ3; d_call: TRDD3; cdr3_aa: CACDTTGGSWDTRQVFF; cdr3_nt: TGTGCCTGTGACACTACTGGGGGATCCTGGGACACCCGACAGGTGTTTTTC
clone_size: large; v_call: TRDV2; j_call: TRDJ3; d_call: -; cdr3_aa: CAWTPLPPFLSWGSSWDTRQMFF; cdr3_nt: TGTGCCTGGACTCCTCTCCCTCCCTTCCTTAGCTGGGGGAGCTCCTGGGACACCCGACAGATGTTTTTC
clone_size: few; v_call: TRDV3; j_call: TRDJ1; d_call: TRDD3; cdr3_aa: CAFGGYKLIF; cdr3_nt: TGTGCCTTTGGGGGATATAAACTCATCTTT
clone_size: medium-sized; v_call: TRDV1; j_call: TRDJ1; d_call: -; cdr3_aa: CALGELEPTIYTDKLIF; cdr3_nt: TGTGCTCTTGGGGAACTAGAACCTACCATTTACACCGATAAACTCATCTTT
clone_size: -; v_call: TRDV1; j_call: TRDJ1; d_call: -; cdr3_aa: CALGPRREVRYPLVGASRRPKLIF; cdr3_nt: TGTGCTCTTGGGCCTAGGCGGGAGGTACGATACCCCTTAGTGGGGGCCTCCCGAAGACCAAAACTCATCTTT
clone_size: -; v_call: TRDV3; j_call: TRDJ1; d_call: TRDD3; cdr3_aa: CAFTLYLLTGGYATDKLIF; cdr3_nt: TGTGCCTTTACCCTTTACTTACTCACTGGGGGATACGCGACCGATAAACTCATCTTT
clone_size: few; v_call: TRDV1; j_call: TRDJ3; d_call: TRDD3; cdr3_aa: CALGERGPHYWGIPRSWDTRQMFF; cdr3_nt: TGTGCTCTTGGGGAACGGGGCCCCCATTACTGGGGGATACCGCGCTCCTGGGACACCCGACAGATGTTTTTC
clone_size: few; v_call: TRDV2; j_call: TRDJ3; d_call: -; cdr3_aa: CARDTISPSLYTRQLFF; cdr3_nt: TGTGCCCGTGACACCATCTCCCCCTCCTTGTACACCCGACAGCTGTTTTTC
clone_size: medium-sized; v_call: TRDV1; j_call: TRDJ2; d_call: TRDD3; cdr3_aa: CALNWGIPLTAQLFF; cdr3_nt: TGTGCTCTTAACTGGGGGATTCCTTTGACAGCACAACTCTTCTTT
clone_size: -; v_call: TRAV29/DV5; j_call: TRDJ1; d_call: TRDD3; cdr3_aa: CAATFPSGGPPGRTDKLTF; cdr3_nt: TGTGCAGCAACCTTCCCCTCTGGGGGACCACCGGGGAGGACCGATAAACTCACCTTT
clone_size: -; v_call: TRAV29/DV5; j_call: TRDJ1; d_call: -; cdr3_aa: CAASAGSDLYTDKLIF; cdr3_nt: TGTGCAGCAAGCGCGGGTTCCGACCTGTACACCGATAAACTCATCTTT
clone_size: medium-sized; v_call: TRDV3; j_call: TRDJ2; d_call: TRDD3; cdr3_aa: CASPYWGITALTAQLFF; cdr3_nt: TGTGCCTCACCGTACTGGGGGATAACAGCTTTGACAGCACAACTCTTCTTT